This T cell receptor beta chain was identified in a study of T cell responses to AZD1222 COVID-19 vaccine. Generated by immunoSEQ multiplex PCR, the TCRdb table keeps only in-frame clones and is missing some. The sample includes about 94,000 clones, less than 85% of them seen just once. General observations from the study: Vaccine-associated CD4 TCRs spanned spike, dominant at 160-218 and 743-854.

As for this clone: Antigen specificity is unknown.

The material was peripheral blood, obtained 28 days after the second AZD1222 dose. This sequence originates from an adult who received the AZD1222 COVID-19 vaccine.

The CDR3 DNA reads TGCGCCAGCAGCTCCGCCAGCACAGATACGCAGTATTTT. Protein product: CASSSASTDTQYF. V and J are TRBV5-1 and TRBJ2-3; D unresolved. The CDR3 runs to 13 residues. Germline values: CDR1 SGHRS, CDR2 YFSETQ. V lost 3 bases and J lost 0, with 5 bases in between.